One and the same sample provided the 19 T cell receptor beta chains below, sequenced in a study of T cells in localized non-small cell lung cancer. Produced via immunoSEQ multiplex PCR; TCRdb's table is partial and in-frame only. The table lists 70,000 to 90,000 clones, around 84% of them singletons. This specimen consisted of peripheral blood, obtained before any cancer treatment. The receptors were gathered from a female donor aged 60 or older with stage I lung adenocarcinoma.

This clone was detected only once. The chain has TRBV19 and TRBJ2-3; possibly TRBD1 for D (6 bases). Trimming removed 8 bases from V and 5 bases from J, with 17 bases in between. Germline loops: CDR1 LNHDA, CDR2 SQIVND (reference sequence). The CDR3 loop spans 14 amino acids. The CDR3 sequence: CASATGHGKDTQYF. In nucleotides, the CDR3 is TGTGCCAGTGCCACGGGACATGGGAAAGATACGCAGTATTTT.

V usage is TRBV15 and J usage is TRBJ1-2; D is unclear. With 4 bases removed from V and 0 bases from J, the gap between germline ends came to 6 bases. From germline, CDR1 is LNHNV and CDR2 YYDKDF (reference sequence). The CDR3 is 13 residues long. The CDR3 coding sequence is TGTGCCACCAGCACGACGGCTAACTATGGCTACACCTTC. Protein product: CATSTTANYGYTF.

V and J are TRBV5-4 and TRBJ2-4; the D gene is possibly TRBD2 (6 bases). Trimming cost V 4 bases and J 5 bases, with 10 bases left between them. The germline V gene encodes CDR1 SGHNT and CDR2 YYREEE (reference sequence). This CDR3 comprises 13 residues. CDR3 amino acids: CASSAPGENIQYF. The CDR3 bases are TGTGCCAGCAGCGCTCCGGGAGAAAACATTCAGTACTTC.

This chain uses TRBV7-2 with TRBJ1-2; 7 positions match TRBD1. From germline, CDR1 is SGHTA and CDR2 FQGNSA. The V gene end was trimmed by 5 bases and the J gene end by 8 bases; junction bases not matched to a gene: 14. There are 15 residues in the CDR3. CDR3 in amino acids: CASSPRRGRGAGYTF. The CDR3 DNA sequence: TGTGCCAGCAGCCCTAGACGGGGCAGGGGGGCCGGCTACACCTTC.

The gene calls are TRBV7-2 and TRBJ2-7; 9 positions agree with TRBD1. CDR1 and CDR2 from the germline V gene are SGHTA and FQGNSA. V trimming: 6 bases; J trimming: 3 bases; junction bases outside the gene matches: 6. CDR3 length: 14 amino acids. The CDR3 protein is CASSRRTGDYEQYF. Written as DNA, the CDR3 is TGTGCCAGCAGTCGAAGGACAGGGGACTACGAGCAGTACTTC.

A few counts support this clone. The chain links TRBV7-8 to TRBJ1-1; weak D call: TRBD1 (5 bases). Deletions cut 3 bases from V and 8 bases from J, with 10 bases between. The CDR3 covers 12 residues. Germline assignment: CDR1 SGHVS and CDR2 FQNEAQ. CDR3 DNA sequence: TGTGCCAGCAGCTTGGGGGTTCGGGAAGCTTTCTTT. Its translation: CASSLGVREAFF.

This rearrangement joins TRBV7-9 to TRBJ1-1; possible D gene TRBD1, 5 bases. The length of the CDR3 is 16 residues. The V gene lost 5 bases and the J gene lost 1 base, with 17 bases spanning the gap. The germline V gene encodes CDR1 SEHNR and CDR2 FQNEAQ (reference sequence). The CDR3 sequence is CASSDPFQGENTEAFF. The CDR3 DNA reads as TGTGCCAGCAGCGACCCTTTCCAGGGCGAGAACACTGAAGCTTTCTTT.

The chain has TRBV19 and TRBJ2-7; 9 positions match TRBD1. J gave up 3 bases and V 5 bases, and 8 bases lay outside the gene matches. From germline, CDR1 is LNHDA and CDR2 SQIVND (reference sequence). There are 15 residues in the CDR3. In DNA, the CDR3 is TGTGCCAGTAGTGTTGGACAGGGGTATTTCTACGAGCAGTACTTC. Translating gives CASSVGQGYFYEQYF.

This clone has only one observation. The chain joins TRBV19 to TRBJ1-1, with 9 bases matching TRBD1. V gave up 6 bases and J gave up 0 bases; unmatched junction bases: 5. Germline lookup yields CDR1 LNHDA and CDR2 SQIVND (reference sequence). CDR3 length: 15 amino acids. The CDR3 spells CASSRDRAMNTEAFF. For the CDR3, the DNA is TGTGCCAGTAGCCGGGACAGGGCCATGAACACTGAAGCTTTCTTT. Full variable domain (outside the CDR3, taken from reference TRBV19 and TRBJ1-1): DGGITQSPKYLFRKEGQNVTLSCEQNLNHDAMYWYRQDPGQGLRLIYYSQIVNDFQKGDIAEGYSVSREKKESFPLTVTSAQKNPTAFYLCASSRDRAMNTEAFFGQGTRLTVV.

CDR3 sequence (DNA): TGTGCCATCAGTGAGTACGTTACAAACGGCTACACCTTC. Translating it yields CAISEYVTNGYTF. The V and J genes are TRBV10-3 and TRBJ1-2; no definite D call. The length of the CDR3 is 13 residues. Per germline, CDR1 ENHRY and CDR2 SYGVKD. V lost 1 base, J lost 8 bases, and 11 bases lay in between.

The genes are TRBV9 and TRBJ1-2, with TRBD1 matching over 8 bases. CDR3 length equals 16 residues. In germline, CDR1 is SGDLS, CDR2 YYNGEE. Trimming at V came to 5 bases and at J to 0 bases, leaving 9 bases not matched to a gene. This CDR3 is CASSDRGGGPNYGYTF. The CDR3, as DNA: TGTGCCAGCAGTGACAGGGGCGGGGGGCCTAACTATGGCTACACCTTC.

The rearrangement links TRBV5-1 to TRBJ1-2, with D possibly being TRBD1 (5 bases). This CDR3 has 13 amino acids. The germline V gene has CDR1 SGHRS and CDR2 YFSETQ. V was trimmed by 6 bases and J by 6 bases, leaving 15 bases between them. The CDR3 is CASTRDASDGYTF. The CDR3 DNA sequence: TGCGCCAGCACTCGGGACGCGAGTGATGGCTACACCTTC.

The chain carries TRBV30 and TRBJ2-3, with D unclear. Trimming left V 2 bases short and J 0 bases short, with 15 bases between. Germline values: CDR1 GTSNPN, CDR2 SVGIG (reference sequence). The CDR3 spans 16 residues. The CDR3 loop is CAWSLVARASTDTQYF. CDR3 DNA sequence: TGTGCCTGGAGTCTGGTGGCACGTGCTAGCACAGATACGCAGTATTTT. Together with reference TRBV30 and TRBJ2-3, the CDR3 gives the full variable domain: SQTIHQWPATLVQPVGSPLSLECTVEGTSNPNLYWYRQAAGRGLQLLFYSVGIGQISSEVPQNLSASRPQDRQFILSSKKLLLSDSGFYLCAWSLVARASTDTQYFGPGTRLTVL.

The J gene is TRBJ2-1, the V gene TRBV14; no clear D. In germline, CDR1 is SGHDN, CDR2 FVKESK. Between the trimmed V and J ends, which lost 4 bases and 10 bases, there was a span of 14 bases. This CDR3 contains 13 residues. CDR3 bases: TGTGCCAGCAGCCGAGCACTCACCGGGGAGCAGTTCTTC. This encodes CASSRALTGEQFF.

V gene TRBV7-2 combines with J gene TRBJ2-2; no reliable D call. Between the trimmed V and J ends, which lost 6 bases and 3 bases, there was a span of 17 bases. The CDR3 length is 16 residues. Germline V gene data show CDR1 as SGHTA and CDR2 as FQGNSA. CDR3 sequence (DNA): TGTGCCAGCAGTACAACGACATTTAGGGACACCGGGGAGCTGTTTTTT. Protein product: CASSTTTFRDTGELFF. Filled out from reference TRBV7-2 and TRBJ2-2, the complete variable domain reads GAGVSQSPSNKVTEKGKDVELRCDPISGHTALYWYRQSLGQGLEFLIYFQGNSAPDKSGLPSDRFSAERTGGSVSTLTIQRTQQEDSAVYLCASSTTTFRDTGELFFGEGSRLTVL.

CDR3 sequence: CASKSLRWNTEAFF. CDR3 sequence (DNA): TGTGCCAGCAAATCATTACGGTGGAACACTGAAGCTTTCTTT. V usage is TRBV6-1 and J usage is TRBJ1-1; D remains ambiguous. CDR3 length: 14 amino acids. Germline V gene lookup returns CDR1 MNHNS and CDR2 SASEGT. V lost 7 bases to trimming and J lost 1 base, with 13 bases between them.

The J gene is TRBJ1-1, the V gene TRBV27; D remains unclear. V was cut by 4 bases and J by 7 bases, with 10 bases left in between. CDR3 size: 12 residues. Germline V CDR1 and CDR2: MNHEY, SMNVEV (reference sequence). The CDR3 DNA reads TGTGCCAGCAGTTCGAGGACTAATGAAGCTTTCTTT. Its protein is CASSSRTNEAFF.

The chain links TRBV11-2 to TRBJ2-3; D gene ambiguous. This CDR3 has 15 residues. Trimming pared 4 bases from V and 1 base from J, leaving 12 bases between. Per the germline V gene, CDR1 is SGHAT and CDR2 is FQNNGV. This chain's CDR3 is CASSSGFLRTDTQYF. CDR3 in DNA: TGTGCCAGCAGCTCGGGCTTTTTGCGCACAGATACGCAGTATTTT.

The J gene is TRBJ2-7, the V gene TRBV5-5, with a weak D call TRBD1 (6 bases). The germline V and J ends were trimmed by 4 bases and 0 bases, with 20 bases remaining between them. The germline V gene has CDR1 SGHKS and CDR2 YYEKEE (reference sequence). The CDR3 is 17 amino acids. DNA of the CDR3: TGTGCCAGCAGCCTGGGGGCAGGGGCGACCGGCTCCTACGAGCAGTACTTC. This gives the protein CASSLGAGATGSYEQYF. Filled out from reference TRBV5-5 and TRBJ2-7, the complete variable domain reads DAGVTQSPTHLIKTRGQQVTLRCSPISGHKSVSWYQQVLGQGPQFIFQYYEKEERGRGNFPDRFSARQFPNYSSELNVNALLLGDSALYLCASSLGAGATGSYEQYFGPGTRLTVT.